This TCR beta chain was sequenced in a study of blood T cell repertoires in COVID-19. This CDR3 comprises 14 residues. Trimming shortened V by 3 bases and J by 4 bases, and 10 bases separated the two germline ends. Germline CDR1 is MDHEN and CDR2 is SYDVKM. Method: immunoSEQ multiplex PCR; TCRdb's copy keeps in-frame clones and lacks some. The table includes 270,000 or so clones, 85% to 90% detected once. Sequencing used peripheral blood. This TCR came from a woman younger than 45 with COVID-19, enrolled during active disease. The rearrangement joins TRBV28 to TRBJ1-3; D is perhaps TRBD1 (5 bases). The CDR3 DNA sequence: TGTGCCAGCAGTTTGTTGGACACAGGAAACACCATATATTTT. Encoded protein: CASSLLDTGNTIYF.